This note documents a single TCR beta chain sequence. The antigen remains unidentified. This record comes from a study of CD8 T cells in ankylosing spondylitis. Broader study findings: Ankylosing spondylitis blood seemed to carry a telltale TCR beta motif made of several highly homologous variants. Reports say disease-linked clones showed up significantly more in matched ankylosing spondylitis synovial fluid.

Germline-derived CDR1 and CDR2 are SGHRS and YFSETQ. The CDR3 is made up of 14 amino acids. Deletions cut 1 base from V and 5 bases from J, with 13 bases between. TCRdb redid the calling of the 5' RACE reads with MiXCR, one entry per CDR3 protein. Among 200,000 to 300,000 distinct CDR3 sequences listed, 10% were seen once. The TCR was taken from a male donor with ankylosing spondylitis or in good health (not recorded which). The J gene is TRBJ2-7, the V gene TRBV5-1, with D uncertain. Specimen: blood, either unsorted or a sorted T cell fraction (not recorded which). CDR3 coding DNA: TGCGCCAGCAGCTTGAGGCGGCCATGGGACGAGCAGTACTTC. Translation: CASSLRRPWDEQYF.